This TCR beta chain was found in a study of blood T cell repertoires in COVID-19. Study overall: Samples taken during acute and convalescent COVID-19 were collected in the United States, Italy and Spain. Nucleic acid was either cDNA or gDNA, and it came from T cells, B-cell-depleted T cells, or PBMCs.

V lost 7 bases and J 4 bases, leaving 11 bases between the germline ends. Germline values: CDR1 SGHTA, CDR2 FQGNSA. The CDR3 is 13 amino acids. The authors' processing: Amplification of reference gene primers was used by the study to estimate nucleated cell counts. Produced via immunoSEQ multiplex PCR; TCRdb's table is partial and in-frame only. V, J and clone size derive from that table, while D and trimming were established from the DNA sequence. The sample yields around 270,000 clones, 80% to 85% seen once. The V gene is TRBV7-2, the J gene TRBJ1-5; TRBD1 is a possible D gene (5 bases). This TCR derives from a woman aged 40 to 50 who had recovered from COVID-19. Sample: peripheral blood. The CDR3 nucleotides are TGTGCCAGCACCTTGGGGGGGAATCAGCCCCAGCATTTT. As protein: CASTLGGNQPQHF.